The clone carrying this T cell receptor (beta chain) came up many times. The data belong to a study of early T cells in non-severe SARS-CoV-2 infection. Trimming took 7 bases from V and 4 from J, leaving 16 bases between them. Germline lookup yields CDR1 DFQATT and CDR2 SNEGSKA (reference sequence). The CDR3 covers 13 residues. Each CDR3 protein is one row after TCRdb ran MiXCR on the 5' RACE reads. This table has 25,000 to 35,000 distinct CDR3 sequences, 5.5% to 8% appearing once. Sequencing was carried out using whole blood. The chain is built from TRBV20-1 and TRBJ2-5, with D possibly being TRBD2 (6 bases). This TCR was sampled from an adult who was a healthcare worker with PCR-confirmed SARS-CoV-2 infection or an uninfected control (not recorded which). This chain's CDR3 is CSVRREVGETQYF. The CDR3 DNA is TGCAGTGTGAGGCGGGAAGTCGGAGAGACCCAGTACTTC.